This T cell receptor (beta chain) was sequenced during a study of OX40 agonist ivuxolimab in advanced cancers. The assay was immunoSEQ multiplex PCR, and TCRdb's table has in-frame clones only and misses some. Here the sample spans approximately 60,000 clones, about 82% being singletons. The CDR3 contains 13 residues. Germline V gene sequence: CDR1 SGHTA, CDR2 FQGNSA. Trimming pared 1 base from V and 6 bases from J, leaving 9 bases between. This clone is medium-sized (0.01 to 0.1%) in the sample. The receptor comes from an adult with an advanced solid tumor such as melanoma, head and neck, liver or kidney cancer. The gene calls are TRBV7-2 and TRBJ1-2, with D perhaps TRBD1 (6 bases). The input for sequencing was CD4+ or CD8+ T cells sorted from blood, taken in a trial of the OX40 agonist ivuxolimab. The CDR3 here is CASSLVGGNGYTF. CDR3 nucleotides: TGTGCCAGCAGCTTAGTAGGGGGGAATGGCTACACCTTC.